This section outlines one TCR beta chain sequence together with its context. This sample is part of a study of CD8 T cells in Susac syndrome. RNA was extracted with the RNeasy kit, and a quantity of roughly 0.5 to 1 ug was reverse transcribed using random hexamers. TCRdb re-analysed the immunoSEQ multiplex PCR reads in MiXCR, keeping a single row per CDR3 protein. The data show 170,000 or so distinct CDR3 sequences, with about 95% seen just once and 0.085% to 0.1% held by the top ten. The CDR3 loop spans 12 amino acids. Between the trimmed V and J ends, which lost 7 bases and 9 bases, there was a span of 10 bases.

The sample consisted of CD4+ T cells from PBMCs. The clonotype originates from a human donor with Susac syndrome. The V call is TRBV12-3 or TRBV12-4, the J call TRBJ1-6; D is undetermined. The CDR3 sequence: CASKEPTSPLHF. In nucleotides, the CDR3 is TGTGCCAGCAAAGAGCCGACTTCACCCCTCCACTTT.